The rows below give T cell receptor beta chains drawn from one sample of a study of cytomegalovirus exposure and HLA in healthy donors. Sequenced by immunoSEQ multiplex PCR; TCRdb stores in-frame clones only, minus some. The sample has about 120,000 clones; approximately 76% are singletons. Source material: PBMCs. The origin of the receptors is a man in his fifties or sixties in good health and CMV-seropositive. Both conserved end residues are part of each CDR3. D genes are given only for firm matches. Expanded clones are given a class, and other clones once, few, many or no size at all.

D: TRBD1; J: TRBJ2-3; size: few; V: TRBV4-1; DNA: TGCGCCAGCAGCCAAGAGGACAGGGAAGCAGATACGCAGTATTTT; CDR3: CASSQEDREADTQYF
D: NA; J: TRBJ1-2; size: few; V: TRBV15; DNA: TGTGCCACCAGCAGAGATCGGTATGGCTACACCTTC; CDR3: CATSRDRYGYTF
D: NA; J: TRBJ1-2; size: NA; V: TRBV28; DNA: TGTGCCAGCAGTTCCTCTTCCTATGGCTACACCTTC; CDR3: CASSSSSYGYTF
D: NA; J: TRBJ2-3; size: NA; V: TRBV7-3; DNA: TGTGCCAGCAGCTTAGGTATAGAAGATACGCAGTATTTT; CDR3: CASSLGIEDTQYF
D: NA; J: TRBJ2-3; size: NA; V: TRBV11-2; DNA: TGTGCCAGCAGCTTAGGGGGGGGCCGCACAGATACGCAGTATTTT; CDR3: CASSLGGGRTDTQYF
D: NA; J: TRBJ1-1; size: NA; V: TRBV2; DNA: TGTGCCAGCAGCCAAACGGAAAGGAGGAACACTGAAGCTTTCTTT; CDR3: CASSQTERRNTEAFF
D: NA; J: TRBJ1-1; size: NA; V: TRBV6-5; DNA: TGTGCCAGCAGTTGGGGCAGGGTCCAAGCTTTCTTT; CDR3: CASSWGRVQAFF
D: NA; J: TRBJ2-2; size: NA; V: TRBV12-5; DNA: TGTGCTAGTGCAGAGGGCGGGGAGCTGTTTTTT; CDR3: CASAEGGELFF
D: NA; J: TRBJ2-1; size: once; V: TRBV6-5; DNA: TGTGCCGGGACGACAGGACCGTACAATGAGCAGTTCTTC; CDR3: CAGTTGPYNEQFF
D: TRBD1; J: TRBJ2-5; size: NA; V: TRBV29-1; DNA: TGCAGCGTCCGACGGGACAGGCAAGAGACCCAGTACTTC; CDR3: CSVRRDRQETQYF
D: TRBD2; J: TRBJ2-1; size: NA; V: TRBV7-6; DNA: TGTGCCAGCAGCTTAACTAGCGGGAGTCGTAGCTCCTACAATGAGCAGTTCTTC; CDR3: CASSLTSGSRSSYNEQFF
D: TRBD1; J: TRBJ1-1; size: NA; V: TRBV5-5; DNA: TGTGCCAGCAGCGTACGACCAGGGGGCTTCGGCACTGAAGCTTTCTTT; CDR3: CASSVRPGGFGTEAFF
D: NA; J: TRBJ2-3; size: NA; V: TRBV9; DNA: TGTGCCAGCAGCGACAGGGCGACCAACACAGATACGCAGTATTTT; CDR3: CASSDRATNTDTQYF
D: NA; J: TRBJ2-4; size: NA; V: TRBV5-5; DNA: TGTGCCAGCAGCTTGGTGGGGGGTGCCGGGCCCATTCAGTACTTC; CDR3: CASSLVGGAGPIQYF
D: NA; J: TRBJ1-6; size: NA; V: TRBV6-1; DNA: TGTGCCAGCTTGGAAGTAGGGGATTCACCCCTCCACTTT; CDR3: CASLEVGDSPLHF
D: NA; J: TRBJ1-1; size: NA; V: TRBV5-1; DNA: TGCGCCAGCAGCTTCCCAGGGCCCCAAACTGAAGCTTTCTTT; CDR3: CASSFPGPQTEAFF
D: NA; J: TRBJ2-7; size: NA; V: TRBV27; DNA: TGTGCCAGCAGCCTGACAGGAAGGCCCTACGAGCAGTACTTC; CDR3: CASSLTGRPYEQYF
D: TRBD1; J: TRBJ1-2; size: NA; V: TRBV2; DNA: TGTGCCAGCAGCACCCAGGGGGCAAACTATGGCTACACCTTC; CDR3: CASSTQGANYGYTF
D: TRBD1; J: TRBJ1-2; size: NA; V: TRBV5-1; DNA: TGCGCCAGCAGCGCGTCGGGACAGTCTAACTATGGCTACACCTTC; CDR3: CASSASGQSNYGYTF
D: TRBD2; J: TRBJ2-7; size: NA; V: TRBV4-1; DNA: TGCGCCAGCAGCCAAGGGCTTAACGGGACTATCTCCTACGAGCAGTACTTC; CDR3: CASSQGLNGTISYEQYF
D: TRBD1; J: TRBJ1-5; size: few; V: TRBV19; DNA: TGTGCCAGTAGTTGGTCAGGGGGCAAGGTAAATAGCAATCAGCCCCAGCATTTT; CDR3: CASSWSGGKVNSNQPQHF
D: TRBD1; J: TRBJ1-2; size: NA; V: TRBV29-1; DNA: TGCAGCGTTGTACAGGGGATCAACTATGGCTACACCTTC; CDR3: CSVVQGINYGYTF
D: TRBD2; J: TRBJ2-1; size: NA; V: TRBV9; DNA: TGTGCCAGCAGCGCGTGGGGCGGGGAGGGAGATGAGCAGTTCTTC; CDR3: CASSAWGGEGDEQFF
D: TRBD1; J: TRBJ1-3; size: NA; V: TRBV7-9; DNA: TGTGCCAGCAGCTACACAGGGGTTGGAAACACCATATATTTT; CDR3: CASSYTGVGNTIYF
D: TRBD1; J: TRBJ2-7; size: NA; V: TRBV2; DNA: TGTGCCAGCACCAAGGGGCAGGGGGCTTTCGAGCAGTACTTC; CDR3: CASTKGQGAFEQYF
D: NA; J: TRBJ1-5; size: NA; V: TRBV18; DNA: TGTGCCAGCTCACCAGGGGCTAGCAATCAGCCCCAGCATTTT; CDR3: CASSPGASNQPQHF
D: TRBD2; J: TRBJ2-3; size: NA; V: TRBV10-1; DNA: TGCGCCAGCCCGGGAGGAGATACGCAGTATTTT; CDR3: CASPGGDTQYF
D: NA; J: TRBJ1-2; size: NA; V: TRBV5-8; DNA: TGTGCCAGCAGCTTTCAGGGTGACTATGGCTACACCTTC; CDR3: CASSFQGDYGYTF
D: TRBD2; J: TRBJ2-1; size: NA; V: TRBV5-1; DNA: TGCGCCAGCAGCTGGGGACTAGCGGGAGGGCCCTCCAATGAGCAGTTCTTC; CDR3: CASSWGLAGGPSNEQFF
D: NA; J: TRBJ1-3; size: NA; V: TRBV9; DNA: TGTGCCAGCAGCGTAGAGATCATGCCCGGGGACACCATATATTTT; CDR3: CASSVEIMPGDTIYF
D: NA; J: TRBJ2-2; size: NA; V: TRBV6-5; DNA: TGTGCCAGCAGTTACCGGGAGAGAACCGGGGAGCTGTTTTTT; CDR3: CASSYRERTGELFF
D: NA; J: TRBJ1-2; size: NA; V: TRBV6-1; DNA: TGTGCCAGCAGTGAATGGGGGCAGCTCTATGGCTACACCTTC; CDR3: CASSEWGQLYGYTF
D: NA; J: TRBJ1-2; size: once; V: TRBV7-9; DNA: TGTGCCAGCAGCCGGGACTTGGCGGGCTACACCTTC; CDR3: CASSRDLAGYTF
D: TRBD2; J: TRBJ2-3; size: NA; V: TRBV30; DNA: TGTGCCCGGAGACTAGCCTTCGCCACAGATACGCAGTATTTT; CDR3: CARRLAFATDTQYF
D: TRBD1; J: TRBJ2-4; size: NA; V: TRBV29-1; DNA: TGCAGCGGTGCCCGATCAGGGGGCGAGGACATTCAGTACTTC; CDR3: CSGARSGGEDIQYF
D: TRBD1; J: TRBJ2-7; size: once; V: TRBV6-5; DNA: TGTGCCAGCAGTTGGCGGGACAGGGGTTCCTACGAGCAGTACTTC; CDR3: CASSWRDRGSYEQYF
D: NA; J: TRBJ2-7; size: NA; V: TRBV10-3; DNA: TGTGCCATCAGCCCCGACAGGAGCTCCTACGAGCAGTACTTC; CDR3: CAISPDRSSYEQYF
D: NA; J: TRBJ1-2; size: NA; V: TRBV5-8; DNA: TGTGCCAGCAGCTTTCAGAGGGGGAACTATGGCTACACCTTC; CDR3: CASSFQRGNYGYTF
D: TRBD1; J: TRBJ2-7; size: NA; V: TRBV11-2; DNA: TGTGCCAGCAGCGTCGGGACAGGGGGCTCCTACGAGCAGTACTTC; CDR3: CASSVGTGGSYEQYF
D: TRBD1; J: TRBJ2-7; size: NA; V: TRBV2; DNA: TGTGCCAGCAGTCAGGCGGGACAGGGGGGGTACGAGCAGTACTTC; CDR3: CASSQAGQGGYEQYF
D: NA; J: TRBJ1-3; size: NA; V: TRBV6-1; DNA: TGTGCCAGCAGTGAGGACACAGTGGCTGGAAACACCATATATTTT; CDR3: CASSEDTVAGNTIYF
D: NA; J: TRBJ1-5; size: NA; V: TRBV4-2; DNA: TGTGCCAGCAGCCAAGGAACGGTTCTTAGCTCCAATCAGCCCCAGCATTTT; CDR3: CASSQGTVLSSNQPQHF
D: NA; J: TRBJ1-4; size: NA; V: TRBV7-9; DNA: TGTGCCAGCAGCTTTCCCGACAGAGCAACTAATGAAAAACTGTTTTTT; CDR3: CASSFPDRATNEKLFF
D: NA; J: TRBJ2-5; size: once; V: TRBV5-6; DNA: TGTGCCAGCAGCTTTGGCGGGGAAGAGACCCAGTACTTC; CDR3: CASSFGGEETQYF
D: TRBD1; J: TRBJ2-5; size: NA; V: TRBV7-8; DNA: TGTGCCAGCAGCTTACCAGGGGGTGAGACCCAGTACTTC; CDR3: CASSLPGGETQYF
D: NA; J: TRBJ2-3; size: NA; V: TRBV18; DNA: TGTGCCAGCTCACAGTGGCAGGGGATCCAAAGCACAGATACGCAGTATTTT; CDR3: CASSQWQGIQSTDTQYF
D: NA; J: TRBJ2-7; size: NA; V: TRBV6-5; DNA: TGTGCCAGCAGCTTGGCGGCTAGCGAGAAATACGAGCAGTACTTC; CDR3: CASSLAASEKYEQYF
D: NA; J: TRBJ1-2; size: few; V: TRBV2; DNA: TGTGCCAGCAGTGAAGCGCCGGCAGGGGCGAACTATGGCTACACCTTC; CDR3: CASSEAPAGANYGYTF
D: NA; J: TRBJ1-1; size: NA; V: TRBV7-2; DNA: TGTGCCAGCAGCTTAGGGGGTGGCAGGGTGAACACTGAAGCTTTCTTT; CDR3: CASSLGGGRVNTEAFF
D: NA; J: TRBJ1-3; size: NA; V: TRBV7-3; DNA: TGTGCCAGCAGCCCAGGACAGTCTGGAAACACCATATATTTT; CDR3: CASSPGQSGNTIYF
D: TRBD2; J: TRBJ2-7; size: NA; V: TRBV7-8; DNA: TGTGCCAGCAGCCACCTAGCGGGAAGCTCTAGGGAGCAGTACTTC; CDR3: CASSHLAGSSREQYF
D: NA; J: TRBJ1-6; size: NA; V: TRBV5-1; DNA: TGCGCCAGCACGTCCCGGGACACTCGTTCACCCCTCCACTTT; CDR3: CASTSRDTRSPLHF